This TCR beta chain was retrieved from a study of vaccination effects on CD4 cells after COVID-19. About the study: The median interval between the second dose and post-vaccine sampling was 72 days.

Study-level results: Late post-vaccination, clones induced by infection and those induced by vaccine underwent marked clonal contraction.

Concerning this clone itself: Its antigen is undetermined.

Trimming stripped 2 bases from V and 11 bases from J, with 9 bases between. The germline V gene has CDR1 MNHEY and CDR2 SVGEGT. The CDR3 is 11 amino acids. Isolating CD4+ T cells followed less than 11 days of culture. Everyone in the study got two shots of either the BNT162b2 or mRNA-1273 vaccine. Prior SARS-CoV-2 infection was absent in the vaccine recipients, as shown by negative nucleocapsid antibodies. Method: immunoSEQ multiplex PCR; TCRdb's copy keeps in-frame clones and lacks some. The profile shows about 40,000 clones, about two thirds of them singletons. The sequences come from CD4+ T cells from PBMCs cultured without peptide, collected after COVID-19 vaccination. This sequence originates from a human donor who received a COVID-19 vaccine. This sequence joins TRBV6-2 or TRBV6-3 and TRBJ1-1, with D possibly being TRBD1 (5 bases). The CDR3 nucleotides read TGTGCCAGCAGTTACAGGGGAGCGGCTTTCTTT. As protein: CASSYRGAAFF.